This TCR beta chain is from a study of CD8 T cells in ankylosing spondylitis. Findings and limits, study-wide: Blood from ankylosing spondylitis patients appeared to carry a characteristic roughly 8-variant TCR beta motif.

This clonotype came up many times. Antigen specificity is unknown. TCRdb processed the 5' RACE reads anew with MiXCR; each CDR3 protein has one entry. The sample shows some 300,000 distinct CDR3 sequences, less than 25% of them seen only once. V was pared by 5 bases and J by 7 bases, with 11 bases of the junction left unmatched. The CDR3 extends over 14 amino acids. The chain links TRBV12-3 or TRBV12-4 to TRBJ2-7; 7 bases fit TRBD2. Input material: blood, either unsorted or a sorted T cell fraction (not recorded which). This TCR derives from a female donor with ankylosing spondylitis or in good health (not recorded which). The DNA for the CDR3 is TGTGCCAGCAGTCCGACTAGCCGTGGTCTTGAGCAGTACTTC. Translating gives CASSPTSRGLEQYF.